The source of this T cell receptor (beta chain) is a study of beta chain features in type 1 diabetes. Study-wide points: The study found moderately but significantly shorter TCRB CDR3s in all four CD4+ subsets of Type 1 diabetes patients. Whether TCRB rearrangement is influenced by HLA type went unresolved here.

The CDR3 runs 15 residues. Trimming removed 2 bases from V and 5 bases from J; junction bases left unmatched: 7. CDR1 SGHRS and CDR2 YFSETQ come from the germline V gene. Sequenced material consisted of expressed TCRB transcripts (all of the isolated RNA was reverse transcribed). TCRdb's copy holds only in-frame clones and misses some; the assay was immunoSEQ multiplex PCR. The profile shows 200,000 to 300,000 clones, around 21% of them singletons. With respect to this clone: Its antigen is unidentified.

Per donor, one heparinised blood draw averaged roughly 120 mL. A CD45RO/CCR7/CD25/CD127/CD95/CD27 panel sorted naive, central memory, regulatory and stem cell-like memory CD4+ cells. In all sorted populations, purity surpassed 95%. Sequencing was done on a sample of naive CD4+ T cells from blood. The receptor's source is a woman aged 40 to 55 with type 1 diabetes. The chain joins TRBV5-1 to TRBJ2-1; 7 bases are shared with TRBD2. As DNA, the CDR3 is TGCGCCAGCAGCTTACTAGCGTTTGGCCACAATGAGCAGTTCTTC. Its translation: CASSLLAFGHNEQFF.